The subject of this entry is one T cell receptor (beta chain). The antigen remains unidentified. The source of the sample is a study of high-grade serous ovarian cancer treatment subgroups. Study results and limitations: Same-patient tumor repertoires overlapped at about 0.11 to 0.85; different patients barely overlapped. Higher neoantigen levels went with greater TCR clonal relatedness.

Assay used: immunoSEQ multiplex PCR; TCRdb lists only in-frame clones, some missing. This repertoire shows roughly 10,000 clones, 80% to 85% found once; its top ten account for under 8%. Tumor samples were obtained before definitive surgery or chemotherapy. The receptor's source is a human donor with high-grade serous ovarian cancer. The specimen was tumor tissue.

CDR3 sequence reads: CASSPDPGSGNTIYF. As DNA, the CDR3 is TGTGCCAGCAGTCCAGACCCCGGCAGCGGAAACACCATATATTTT. This chain links TRBV6-4 with TRBJ1-3; D gene unclear. V lost 5 bases to trimming and J lost 4 bases, with 15 bases between them. The CDR3 totals 15 residues. In germline, CDR1 is MRHNA, CDR2 SNTAGT.